Listed here is a single TCR beta chain. In the authors' workflow: Researchers report that nucleated cell counts were estimated from reference gene primer amplification. Only in-frame clones appear in the TCRdb table, and some are missing; sequencing was by immunoSEQ multiplex PCR. The DNA gave D and trimming, while V, J and clone size come from that table. The table includes tens of thousands of clones, 86% detected once. The sample belongs to a study of blood T cell repertoires in COVID-19. Study-level information: The study drew acute and convalescent COVID-19 samples from the United States, Italy and Spain. The cDNA or gDNA used as material had been derived from T cells, B-cell-depleted T cells, or PBMCs.

Trimming cost V 5 bases and J 7 bases; bases outside gene matches: 7. From germline, CDR1 is LGHNT and CDR2 FRNRAP. This CDR3 contains 14 residues. This chain connects TRBV12-5 to TRBJ1-1, with TRBD1 identical over 10 bases. The sample comprised peripheral blood. This receptor was taken from a woman aged 80 or over with acute or convalescent COVID-19. CDR3 sequence reads: CASGPGQGMNEAFF. The DNA for the CDR3 is TGTGCTAGTGGTCCGGGACAGGGGATGAATGAAGCTTTCTTT. Full variable domain (rest looked up from reference TRBV12-5 and TRBJ1-1): DARVTQTPRHKVTEMGQEVTMRCQPILGHNTVFWYRQTMMQGLELLAYFRNRAPLDDSGMPKDRFSAEMPDATLATLKIQPSEPRDSAVYFCASGPGQGMNEAFFGQGTRLTVV.